The clone carrying this T cell receptor (beta chain) has a handful of counts. Its antigen is unidentified. This sample was included in a study of CD4 T cells in relation to SARS-CoV-2 and coronaviruses. Study as a whole: Controls used an HIV-1 Nef peptide pool or no peptide.

Libraries were prepared by immunoSEQ multiplex PCR; TCRdb keeps only in-frame clonotypes and omits some of them. The sample carries tens of thousands of clones, around 75% recorded once. CDR3 size: 15 residues. Losses at the gene ends were 3 bases for V and 3 bases for J; bases not matched to a gene: 3. Germline-derived CDR1 and CDR2 are SGHRS and YFSETQ. Before the COVID-19 pandemic, during about 2010-2019, CD4+ T cells were taken from unexposed donors. Isolation of CD4+ T cells took place after about 10 days in culture. As cell numbers allowed, unexposed-donor CD4+ T cells faced SARS-CoV-2 S/N and four cold-coronavirus spikes. Around 2 million PBMCs per well were cultured with approximately 9.5 IU/ml IL-2. Cultures received half-medium IL-2 refreshes on days 3 and 7.

Sequenced input: CD4+ T cells from PBMCs, cultured in vitro. This TCR derives from a human donor in good health. This chain connects TRBV5-1 to TRBJ2-1, with 10 bases fitting TRBD2. The CDR3 protein is CASSSSSGGYNEQFF. CDR3 sequence (DNA): TGCGCCAGCAGCTCGTCTAGCGGGGGCTACAATGAGCAGTTCTTC.